Listed below are T cell receptor beta chains from one sample, sequenced in a study of cytomegalovirus exposure and HLA in healthy donors. The table came from immunoSEQ multiplex PCR; TCRdb's copy has only in-frame clones and leaves some out. This sample yields about 280,000 clones, of which roughly 88% are seen a single time; 0.92% belongs to the top ten. Sequenced material: PBMCs. The source is a woman between 18 and 29 years old in good health and CMV-seronegative. The CDR3 runs from the conserved cysteine through the conserved F or W. A D gene is named only where the DNA matches it firmly. Size values are once, few and many counts, or a class for expanded clones, and some rows have none.

V	J	D	size	CDR3	DNA
TRBV4-1	TRBJ2-1	NA	NA	CASSQVDTRSNEQFF	TGCGCCAGCAGCCAAGTAGATACTAGGAGCAATGAGCAGTTCTTC
TRBV9	TRBJ2-2	NA	NA	CASSVRTEGDTGELFF	TGTGCCAGCAGCGTACGTACAGAAGGGGACACCGGGGAGCTGTTTTTT
TRBV6-6	TRBJ2-1	TRBD2	NA	CASSYETSGRGEQFF	TGTGCCAGCAGTTATGAGACTAGCGGGAGAGGTGAGCAGTTCTTC
TRBV7-9	TRBJ1-1	NA	NA	CASLMGNTEAFF	TGTGCCAGCTTGATGGGCAACACTGAAGCTTTCTTT
TRBV10-1	TRBJ1-1	TRBD1	NA	CASSARQGVNTEAFF	TGCGCCAGCAGTGCCAGACAGGGGGTAAACACTGAAGCTTTCTTT
TRBV30	TRBJ2-7	TRBD2	NA	CAWWEGTGPVWGDEQYF	TGTGCCTGGTGGGAGGGGACTGGACCGGTTTGGGGCGACGAGCAGTACTTC
TRBV4-3	TRBJ2-7	NA	NA	CASSQEAGFGDFYEQYF	TGCGCCAGCAGCCAAGAGGCGGGCTTTGGAGATTTCTACGAGCAGTACTTC
TRBV5-4	TRBJ2-7	TRBD1	NA	CASQVGGQGIHEQYF	TGTGCCAGCCAGGTGGGGGGACAGGGTATCCACGAGCAGTACTTC
TRBV19	TRBJ2-7	TRBD2	NA	CASSPGLGYEQYF	TGTGCCAGTAGTCCCGGACTAGGCTACGAGCAGTACTTC
TRBV25-1	TRBJ2-1	TRBD2	NA	CASTGPGLAGEIAVF	TGTGCCAGCACCGGACCGGGACTAGCGGGAGAAATAGCGGTCTTC
TRBV18	TRBJ1-5	NA	NA	CASSLGPPQPQHF	TGTGCCAGCTCACTTGGGCCTCCCCAGCCCCAGCATTTT
TRBV5-6	TRBJ1-6	TRBD1	NA	CASSLQTGRNSPLHF	TGTGCCAGCAGCTTACAGACAGGGAGGAATTCACCCCTCCACTTT
TRBV6-1	TRBJ1-2	NA	once	CASSDGGRGYTF	TGTGCCAGCAGTGATGGGGGGAGAGGCTACACCTTC
TRBV18	TRBJ2-3	TRBD2	NA	CASSPPSGRITDTQYF	TGTGCCAGCTCACCACCTAGCGGGAGGATCACAGATACGCAGTATTTT
TRBV6-6	TRBJ2-5	NA	NA	CASNNGVPALAETQYF	TGTGCCAGCAACAACGGGGTCCCGGCCCTCGCAGAGACCCAGTACTTC
TRBV27	TRBJ1-6	TRBD1	NA	CASSLRVQGARAGSYNSPLHF	TGTGCCAGCAGTTTACGCGTTCAGGGGGCTCGCGCTGGCTCCTATAATTCACCCCTCCACTTT
TRBV27	TRBJ2-1	TRBD1	NA	CASSDRGNEQFF	TGTGCCAGCAGTGACAGGGGGAATGAGCAGTTCTTC
TRBV6-1	TRBJ1-1	TRBD1	NA	CASSERTGVTEAFF	TGTGCCAGCAGTGAACGGACAGGGGTGACTGAAGCTTTCTTT
TRBV28	TRBJ1-1	NA	NA	CASIGGGLNTEAFF	TGTGCCAGCATAGGCGGGGGCCTGAACACTGAAGCTTTCTTT
TRBV2	TRBJ2-7	NA	few	CASRYRSRYEQYF	TGTGCCAGCAGGTACAGGTCCCGGTACGAGCAGTACTTC
TRBV7-3	TRBJ2-2	NA	NA	CASSSNTGGDTGELFF	TGTGCCAGCAGCTCGAACACAGGGGGGGACACCGGGGAGCTGTTTTTT